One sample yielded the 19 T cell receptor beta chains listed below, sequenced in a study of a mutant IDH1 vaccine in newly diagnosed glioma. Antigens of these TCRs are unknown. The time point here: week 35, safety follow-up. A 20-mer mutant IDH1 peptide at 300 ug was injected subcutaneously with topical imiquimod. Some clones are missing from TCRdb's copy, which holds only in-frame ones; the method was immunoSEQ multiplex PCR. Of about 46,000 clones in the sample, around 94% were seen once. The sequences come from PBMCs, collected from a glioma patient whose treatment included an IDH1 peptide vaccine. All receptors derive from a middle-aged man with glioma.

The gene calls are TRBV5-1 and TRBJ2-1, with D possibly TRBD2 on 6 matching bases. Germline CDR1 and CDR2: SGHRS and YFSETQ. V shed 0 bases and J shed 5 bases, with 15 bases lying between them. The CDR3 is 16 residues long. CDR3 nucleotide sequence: TGCGCCAGCAGCTTGGCCCCCGTGGGACTGAACAATGAGCAGTTCTTC. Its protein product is CASSLAPVGLNNEQFF.

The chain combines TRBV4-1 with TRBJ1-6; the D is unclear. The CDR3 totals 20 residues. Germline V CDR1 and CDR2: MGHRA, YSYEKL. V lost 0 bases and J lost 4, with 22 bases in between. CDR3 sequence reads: CASSQDGAGSTARYNSPLHF. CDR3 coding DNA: TGCGCCAGCAGCCAAGACGGCGCGGGGTCCACCGCGAGGTATAATTCACCCCTCCACTTT.

The CDR3 DNA reads TGCGCCAGCAGCCACCCCGACAGGGGGGGCGGCTACACCTTC. This gives the protein CASSHPDRGGGYTF. The rearrangement joins TRBV4-1 to TRBJ1-2; TRBD1 matches 9 bases. The CDR3 is 14 residues long. Germline V gene lookup returns CDR1 MGHRA and CDR2 YSYEKL. Trimming at V came to 3 bases and at J to 8 bases, leaving 7 bases not matched to a gene.

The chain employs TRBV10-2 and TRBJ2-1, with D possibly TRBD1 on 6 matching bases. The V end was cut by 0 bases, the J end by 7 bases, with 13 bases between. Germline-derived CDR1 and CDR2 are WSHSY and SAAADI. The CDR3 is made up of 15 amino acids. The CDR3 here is CASSESRAGTNEQFF. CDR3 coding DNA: TGCGCCAGCAGTGAGTCTCGGGCTGGGACAAATGAGCAGTTCTTC.

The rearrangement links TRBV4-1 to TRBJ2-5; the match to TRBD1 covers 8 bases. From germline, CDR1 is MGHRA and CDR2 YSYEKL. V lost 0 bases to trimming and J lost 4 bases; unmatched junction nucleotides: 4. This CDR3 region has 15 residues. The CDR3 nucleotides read TGCGCCAGCAGCCAAGACGGGACAGGTGGAGAGACCCAGTACTTC. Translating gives CASSQDGTGGETQYF.

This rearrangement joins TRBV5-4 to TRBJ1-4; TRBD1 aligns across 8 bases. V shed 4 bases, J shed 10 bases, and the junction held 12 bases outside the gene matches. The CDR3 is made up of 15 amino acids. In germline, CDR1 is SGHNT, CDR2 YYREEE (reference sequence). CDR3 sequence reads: CASSRKTGDVGKLFF. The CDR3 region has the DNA TGTGCCAGCAGCAGGAAGACAGGGGATGTCGGAAAACTGTTTTTT.

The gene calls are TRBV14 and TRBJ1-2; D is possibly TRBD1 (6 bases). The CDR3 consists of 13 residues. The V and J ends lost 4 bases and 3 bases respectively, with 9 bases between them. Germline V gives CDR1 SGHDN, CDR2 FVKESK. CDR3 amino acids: CASSRQVDYGYTF. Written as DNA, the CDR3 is TGTGCCAGCAGCCGACAGGTCGACTATGGCTACACCTTC.

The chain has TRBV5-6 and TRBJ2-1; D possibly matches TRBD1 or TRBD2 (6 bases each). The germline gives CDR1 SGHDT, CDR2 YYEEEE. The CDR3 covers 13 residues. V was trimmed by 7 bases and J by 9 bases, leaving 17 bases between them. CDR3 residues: CASGGRSRSEQFF. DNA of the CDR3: TGTGCCAGCGGGGGGCGGAGTCGTTCTGAGCAGTTCTTC.

The CDR3 spells CASSDPVNTEAFF. In nucleotides, the CDR3 is TGTGCCAGCAGTGACCCGGTGAACACTGAAGCTTTCTTT. This sequence joins TRBV6-1 and TRBJ1-1; D is undetermined. V gave up 3 bases and J gave up 0 bases, with 5 bases separating them. The V gene's germline CDR1 is MNHNS and CDR2 SASEGT. This CDR3 is 13 amino acids long.

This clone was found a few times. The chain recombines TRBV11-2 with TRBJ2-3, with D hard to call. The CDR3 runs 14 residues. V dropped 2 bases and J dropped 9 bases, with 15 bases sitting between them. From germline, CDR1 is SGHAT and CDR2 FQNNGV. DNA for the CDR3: TGTGCCAGCAGCTTAAGCCCCTCGGTTGGGACGCAGTATTTT. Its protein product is CASSLSPSVGTQYF.

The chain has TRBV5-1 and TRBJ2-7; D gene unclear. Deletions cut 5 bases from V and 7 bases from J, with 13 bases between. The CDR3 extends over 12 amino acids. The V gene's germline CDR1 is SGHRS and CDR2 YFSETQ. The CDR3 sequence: CASRKDTLEQYF. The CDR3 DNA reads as TGCGCCAGCAGAAAAGACACGTTAGAGCAGTACTTC.

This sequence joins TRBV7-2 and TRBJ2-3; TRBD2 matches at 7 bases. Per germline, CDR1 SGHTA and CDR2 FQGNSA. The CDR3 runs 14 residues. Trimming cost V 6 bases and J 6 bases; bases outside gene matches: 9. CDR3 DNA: TGTGCCAGCAGTGGTCGACTAGCAACCGATACGCAGTATTTT. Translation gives CASSGRLATDTQYF.

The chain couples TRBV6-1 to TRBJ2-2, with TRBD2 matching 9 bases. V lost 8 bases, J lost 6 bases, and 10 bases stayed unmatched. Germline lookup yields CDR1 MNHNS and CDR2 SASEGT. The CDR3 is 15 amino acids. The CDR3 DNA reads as TGTGCCAGCCCCCGGGCGGGAGGGCTCGCCGGGGAGCTGTTTTTT. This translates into CASPRAGGLAGELFF.

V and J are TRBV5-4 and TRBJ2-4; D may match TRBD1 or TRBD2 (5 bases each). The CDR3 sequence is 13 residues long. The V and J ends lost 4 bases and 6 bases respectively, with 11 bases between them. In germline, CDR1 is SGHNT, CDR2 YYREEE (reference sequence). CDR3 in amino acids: CASSPRGGNIQYF. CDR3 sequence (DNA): TGTGCCAGCAGCCCCCGGGGCGGAAACATTCAGTACTTC.

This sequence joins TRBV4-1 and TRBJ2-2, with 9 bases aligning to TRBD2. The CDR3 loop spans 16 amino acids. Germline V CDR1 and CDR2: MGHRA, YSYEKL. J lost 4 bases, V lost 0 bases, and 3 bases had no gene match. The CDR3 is CASSQDPSGATGELFF. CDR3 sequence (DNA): TGCGCCAGCAGCCAAGACCCTAGCGGGGCCACCGGGGAGCTGTTTTTT.

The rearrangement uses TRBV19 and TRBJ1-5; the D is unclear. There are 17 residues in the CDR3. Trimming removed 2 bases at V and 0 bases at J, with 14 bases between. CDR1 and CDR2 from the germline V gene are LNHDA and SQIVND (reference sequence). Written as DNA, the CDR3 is TGTGCCAGTAGTATAACCCCTCGCGTGTATAGCAATCAGCCCCAGCATTTT. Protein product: CASSITPRVYSNQPQHF.

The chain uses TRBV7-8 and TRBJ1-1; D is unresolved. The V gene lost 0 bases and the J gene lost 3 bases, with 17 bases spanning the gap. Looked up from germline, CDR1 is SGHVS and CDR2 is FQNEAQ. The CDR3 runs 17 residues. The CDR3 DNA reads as TGTGCCAGCAGCTTAGCGCCCCCGTGGTATATCGACACTGAAGCTTTCTTT. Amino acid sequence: CASSLAPPWYIDTEAFF.

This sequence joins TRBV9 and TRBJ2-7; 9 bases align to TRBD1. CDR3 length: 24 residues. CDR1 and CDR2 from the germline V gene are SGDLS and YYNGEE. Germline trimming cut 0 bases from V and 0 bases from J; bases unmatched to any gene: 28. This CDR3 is CASSVVDNGQGRPLNTWSSYEQYF. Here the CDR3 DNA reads TGTGCCAGCAGCGTAGTTGATAATGGACAGGGGCGACCTTTAAATACCTGGAGCTCCTACGAGCAGTACTTC.

The CDR3 protein is CASSQVAQGGGYTF. CDR3 DNA sequence: TGCGCCAGCAGCCAAGTGGCCCAAGGGGGTGGCTACACCTTC. This sequence joins TRBV4-1 and TRBJ1-2, with D perhaps matching TRBD1 (6 bases). V lost 1 base and J 7 bases, leaving 13 bases between the germline ends. The CDR3 contains 14 residues. CDR1 and CDR2 from the germline V gene are MGHRA and YSYEKL.